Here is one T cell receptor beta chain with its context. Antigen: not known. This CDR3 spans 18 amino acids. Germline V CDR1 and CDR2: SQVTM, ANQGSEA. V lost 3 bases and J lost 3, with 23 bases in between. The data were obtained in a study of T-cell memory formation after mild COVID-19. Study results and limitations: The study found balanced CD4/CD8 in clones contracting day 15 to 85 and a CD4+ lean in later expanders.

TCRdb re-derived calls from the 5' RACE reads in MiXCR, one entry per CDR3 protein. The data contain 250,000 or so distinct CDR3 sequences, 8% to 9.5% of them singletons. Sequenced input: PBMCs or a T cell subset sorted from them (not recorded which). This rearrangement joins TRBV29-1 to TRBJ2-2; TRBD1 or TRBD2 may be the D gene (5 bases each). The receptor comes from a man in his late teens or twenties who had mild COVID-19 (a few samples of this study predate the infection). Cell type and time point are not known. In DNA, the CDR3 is TGCAGCGTTGATAGGGTTATGAGGGACGGCCGGGACACCGGGGAGCTGTTTTTT. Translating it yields CSVDRVMRDGRDTGELFF.